The clone carrying this T cell receptor (beta chain) was seen a few times. Antigen specificity is unknown. This sample was taken from a study of vaccination and CD4 T cells after COVID-19. Looked up from germline, CDR1 is MNHEY and CDR2 is SVGAGI. The CDR3 contains 14 residues. V was trimmed by 0 bases and J by 3 bases, leaving 6 bases between them. Sequencing of DNA taken from cultured CD4+ T cells relied on the Oncomine TCR Beta short-read assay. TCRdb called the PCR reads again in MiXCR, with one record for every CDR3 protein. The sample records 5,000 or so distinct CDR3 sequences, 30% being singletons. Treatment in this sample: approximately 9-day PBMC culture with coronavirus spike peptide pools or control peptides (ViraFEST assay).

Source: CD4+ T cells from blood, cultured in vitro, taken after SARS-CoV-2 vaccination. The chain has TRBV6-5 and TRBJ1-5; D remains ambiguous. The receptor was isolated from a human donor who had recovered from COVID-19. CDR3 sequence (DNA): TGTGCCAGCAGTTACTCATATGACAATCAGCCCCAGCATTTT. Residues: CASSYSYDNQPQHF.